Listed below are T cell receptor beta chains from one sample, sequenced in a study of blood T cell repertoires in COVID-19. TCRdb keeps only in-frame clones here, not all; method: immunoSEQ multiplex PCR. The sample carries approximately 92,000 clones, 85% recorded once. Sequenced material: peripheral blood. The receptors come from a man aged 45-65 years with acute or convalescent COVID-19. Both conserved end residues are part of each CDR3. A D gene is named only where the DNA matches it firmly. Expanded clones are given a class, and other clones once, few, many or no size at all.

abundance	v_gene	j_gene	d_gene	CDR3aa	CDR3nt
few	TRBV4-1	TRBJ2-3	-	CASSQLGAPSTDTQYF	TGCGCCAGCAGCCAATTGGGGGCGCCTAGCACAGATACGCAGTATTTT
-	TRBV28	TRBJ2-7	TRBD2	CASSGLAGGPTVYEQYF	TGTGCCAGCAGTGGACTAGCGGGAGGGCCAACCGTTTACGAGCAGTACTTC
-	TRBV7-2	TRBJ2-7	TRBD2	CASSPQAGASYEQYF	TGTGCCAGCAGCCCCCAAGCGGGGGCCTCCTACGAGCAGTACTTC
-	TRBV9	TRBJ2-2	TRBD2	CASSPRLAVNTGELFF	TGTGCCAGCAGCCCACGACTAGCGGTTAACACCGGGGAGCTGTTTTTT
-	TRBV4-3	TRBJ1-2	TRBD1	CASSRVTGEFSGYTF	TGCGCCAGCAGCCGAGTGACAGGGGAGTTCAGTGGCTACACCTTC
-	TRBV6-5	TRBJ2-7	TRBD2	CASSYSGTSGTYEQYF	TGTGCCAGCAGTTACTCAGGGACTAGCGGGACCTACGAGCAGTACTTC
few	TRBV19	TRBJ2-2	TRBD1	CASRSRPRGLQNTGELFF	TGTGCCAGTAGATCTCGCCCCAGGGGGCTCCAAAACACCGGGGAGCTGTTTTTT
-	TRBV29-1	TRBJ2-2	TRBD2	CSVGLTSGRTGELFF	TGCAGCGTTGGCCTGACTAGCGGGAGGACCGGGGAGCTGTTTTTT
-	TRBV6-2/TRBV6-3	TRBJ1-2	TRBD1	CASSYGGTGAFYGYTF	TGTGCCAGCAGTTACGGCGGGACAGGGGCCTTCTATGGCTACACCTTC
-	TRBV5-6	TRBJ2-1	TRBD2	CASSSSGRSYNEQFF	TGTGCCAGCAGCTCTAGCGGGAGATCCTACAATGAGCAGTTCTTC
-	TRBV19	TRBJ2-7	TRBD2	CASSTPPRPGLDGPVDEQYF	TGTGCCAGTAGTACCCCCCCTCGTCCGGGACTAGACGGGCCCGTGGACGAGCAGTACTTC
once	TRBV7-8	TRBJ2-1	TRBD1	CASSPRDSLNEQFF	TGTGCCAGCAGCCCCAGGGACAGCCTTAATGAGCAGTTCTTC
once	TRBV6-5	TRBJ2-7	TRBD2	CASSAGLAGREQYF	TGTGCCAGCAGCGCCGGACTAGCGGGGAGAGAGCAGTACTTC
-	TRBV7-9	TRBJ2-5	-	CASSFRGGRTQETQYF	TGTGCCAGCAGCTTTAGAGGGGGAAGAACCCAAGAGACCCAGTACTTC
-	TRBV11-3	TRBJ2-3	-	CASSLQTSTDTQYF	TGTGCCAGCAGCTTACAGACAAGCACAGATACGCAGTATTTT
-	TRBV7-2	TRBJ2-2	-	CASSSYEVNTGELFF	TGTGCCAGCAGCTCATATGAGGTGAACACCGGGGAGCTGTTTTTT
few	TRBV28	TRBJ2-2	-	CASSFPIVNTGELFF	TGTGCCAGCAGTTTCCCCATAGTGAACACCGGGGAGCTGTTTTTT
few	TRBV5-1	TRBJ1-3	-	CASSFPSDQGNTIYF	TGCGCCAGCAGCTTCCCGTCAGATCAGGGAAACACCATATATTTT
few	TRBV2	TRBJ2-7	-	CASSAVKSMLSEQYF	TGTGCCAGCAGTGCCGTCAAGTCAATGCTATCCGAGCAGTACTTC
-	TRBV11-2	TRBJ2-3	TRBD2	CASSLLSSGGAADTQYF	TGTGCCAGCAGCTTACTCAGCAGCGGGGGGGCGGCAGATACGCAGTATTTT
-	TRBV5-4	TRBJ2-3	TRBD2	CASSLGGGHHHGDTQYF	TGTGCCAGCAGCTTGGGGGGAGGGCACCATCACGGGGATACGCAGTATTTT
-	TRBV30	TRBJ1-4	TRBD1	CAWKGTGGEKLFF	TGTGCCTGGAAAGGGACAGGGGGTGAAAAACTGTTTTTT
-	TRBV7-8	TRBJ2-7	-	CASSLRDNYEQYF	TGTGCCAGCAGCTTAAGGGACAACTACGAGCAGTACTTC